Below are 11 T cell receptor beta chains sequenced from a single sample in a study of blood T cell repertoires in COVID-19. Using immunoSEQ multiplex PCR, the repertoire was profiled, and TCRdb retains in-frame clones only, with some absent. The table records 15,000 to 20,000 clones, 85% to 90% of them present only once. Sequenced: peripheral blood. The receptors stem from a human donor with active COVID-19. The donor label of this sample is uncertain.

The V call is TRBV9, the J call TRBJ1-2; 9 nucleotides align to TRBD1. The length of the CDR3 is 15 residues. The ends lost 3 bases at V and 4 bases at J; junction bases unmatched: 7. Germline CDR1 is SGDLS and CDR2 is YYNGEE. The CDR3 protein is CASSAPDRGGYGYTF. The CDR3 region has the DNA TGTGCCAGCAGCGCTCCAGACAGGGGGGGCTATGGCTACACCTTC.

The chain is built from TRBV5-1 and TRBJ1-3, with 9 positions matching TRBD1. This CDR3 is 15 amino acids long. After removal of 1 base from V and 4 bases from J, the junction contained 3 bases not matched to a gene. The germline gives CDR1 SGHRS, CDR2 YFSETQ. The DNA of the CDR3 is TGCGCCAGCAGCTTGCCCGGGACAGGGGGAAACACCATATATTTT. This gives the protein CASSLPGTGGNTIYF. The full variable domain, its missing parts supplied by reference TRBV5-1 and TRBJ1-3, is KAGVTQTPRYLIKTRGQQVTLSCSPISGHRSVSWYQQTPGQGLQFLFEYFSETQRNKGNFPGRFSGRQFSNSRSEMNVSTLELGDSALYLCASSLPGTGGNTIYFGEGSWLTVV.

The chain couples TRBV29-1 to TRBJ1-1; D is unresolved. The V gene lost 4 bases and the J gene lost 0 bases, with 6 bases spanning the gap. CDR1 SQVTM and CDR2 ANQGSEA come from the germline V gene. The CDR3 is made up of 12 amino acids. The CDR3 coding sequence is TGCAGCGTTGTAGTGGTGAACACTGAAGCTTTCTTT. Its translation: CSVVVVNTEAFF.

The chain links TRBV18 to TRBJ2-3, with D maybe TRBD1 (6 bases). V gave up 6 bases and J gave up 2 bases, with 12 bases separating them. This CDR3 has 14 amino acids. Germline CDR1 reads KGHSH; CDR2 reads LQKENI. The CDR3 spells CASSQTGHTDTQYF. CDR3 coding DNA: TGTGCCAGCTCCCAAACGGGACACACAGATACGCAGTATTTT.

The V gene is TRBV20-1, the J gene TRBJ1-4; D unresolved. The length of the CDR3 is 13 residues. The V gene's germline CDR1 is DFQATT and CDR2 SNEGSKA (reference sequence). Trimming left V 3 bases short and J 4 bases short, with 9 bases between. CDR3 residues: CSASSPNNEKLFF. CDR3 in DNA: TGCAGTGCTAGTAGCCCGAATAATGAAAAACTGTTTTTT.

This chain connects TRBV6-2 or TRBV6-3 to TRBJ2-1, with D hard to call. The CDR3 runs to 13 residues. V dropped 4 bases and J dropped 4 bases, with 8 bases sitting between them. Germline loops: CDR1 MNHEY, CDR2 SVGEGT. The CDR3 sequence is CASSLEIYNEQFF. The CDR3 bases are TGTGCCAGCAGTTTAGAGATATACAATGAGCAGTTCTTC.

The chain carries TRBV7-6 and TRBJ2-5, with TRBD2 as a possible D gene (6 bases). Germline V gene lookup returns CDR1 SGHVS and CDR2 FNYEAQ. Between the trimmed V and J ends, which lost 1 base and 2 bases, there was a span of 11 bases. The CDR3 extends over 15 amino acids. The CDR3 nucleotides are TGTGCCAGCAGCTTAGTGCCTGGAGGGCAAGAGACCCAGTACTTC. As protein: CASSLVPGGQETQYF.

The chain links TRBV18 to TRBJ2-3, with a tentative D call TRBD1 (6 bases). Trimming stripped 3 bases from V and 3 bases from J, with 7 bases between. CDR1 is KGHSH and CDR2 is LQKENI in the germline V gene. This CDR3 contains 13 residues. CDR3 sequence reads: CASSPGQTDTQYF. In DNA form, the CDR3 reads TGTGCCAGCTCACCCGGACAGACAGATACGCAGTATTTT.

The gene calls are TRBV7-2 and TRBJ2-1; possibly TRBD1 for D (5 bases). V was clipped by 5 bases and J by 0 bases, with 14 bases between them. The germline V gene encodes CDR1 SGHTA and CDR2 FQGNSA. This CDR3 is built from 16 residues. The DNA for the CDR3 is TGTGCCAGCAGCCCGCGTCGGACAAACTCCTACAATGAGCAGTTCTTC. Translated: CASSPRRTNSYNEQFF.

This chain links TRBV7-8 with TRBJ2-3, with 10 bases matching TRBD2. In germline, CDR1 is SGHVS, CDR2 FQNEAQ. CDR3 length: 16 amino acids. The V and J ends lost 3 bases and 3 bases, in that order; junction bases with no gene match: 6. CDR3 region: CASSFTSGADTDTQYF. The CDR3 DNA reads TGTGCCAGCAGCTTTACTAGCGGGGCGGATACAGATACGCAGTATTTT.

The chain has TRBV10-3 and TRBJ1-2; 9 bases fit TRBD1. The CDR3 loop spans 15 amino acids. The J segment lost 7 bases and the V segment lost 6 bases, leaving 12 bases of the junction unmatched. Germline assignment: CDR1 ENHRY and CDR2 SYGVKD. The CDR3 DNA is TGTGCCATCAGCCCCACGGGACAGGGTTTAGTTGGCTACACCTTC. The encoded protein is CAISPTGQGLVGYTF.